What follows are 23 T cell receptor beta chains derived from one specimen sequenced in a study of human T cells and chemical hapten exposure. The time point was: patch test 1, 2 weeks after DPC sensitization. Treatment meaning: therapeutic diphenylcyclopropenone sensitization with weekly scalp DPC. TCRdb recomputed calls from the RACE reads with MiXCR, one row per CDR3 protein. The data hold around 380,000 distinct CDR3 sequences, with nearly 5% observed a single time. The sample in question was whole blood, obtained in connection with sensitization to the hapten diphenylcyclopropenone (DPC). The receptor source for this set is a woman aged 45-65 years with alopecia areata. Some clones in this sample may be carry-over from other donors' samples.

This clonotype was found a few times. This sequence joins TRBV7-9 and TRBJ1-6; maybe TRBD1 (6 bases). The length of the CDR3 is 16 residues. The germline CDR1 and CDR2 sequences are SEHNR and FQNEAQ (reference sequence). With 5 bases removed from V and 4 bases from J, the gap between germline ends came to 15 bases. Here the CDR3 DNA reads TGTGCCAGCAGCCGGACGGAGGGGGTTTATAATTCACCCCTCCACTTT. Its translation is CASSRTEGVYNSPLHF. Using reference TRBV7-9 and TRBJ1-6 for the parts outside the CDR3, the full variable domain is DTGVSQNPRHKITKRGQNVTFRCDPISEHNRLYWYRQTLGQGPEFLTYFQNEAQLEKSRLLSDRFSAERPKGSFSTLEIQRTEQGDSAMYLCASSRTEGVYNSPLHFGNGTRLTVT.

V gene TRBV7-2 combines with J gene TRBJ1-1; D unclear. CDR3 length: 13 residues. CDR1 is SGHTA, CDR2 FQGNSA, per germline. Between the trimmed V and J ends, which lost 4 bases and 0 bases, there was a span of 6 bases. CDR3: CASSSPMNTEAFF. Here the CDR3 DNA reads TGTGCCAGCAGCTCCCCCATGAACACTGAAGCTTTCTTT.

This clonotype was seen ten or more times. The chain couples TRBV6-5 to TRBJ1-5, with 9 nucleotides matching TRBD1. There are 15 residues in the CDR3. Germline V gene sequence: CDR1 MNHEY, CDR2 SVGAGI. Trimming removed 5 bases from V and 1 base from J; junction bases left unmatched: 3. CDR3 sequence (DNA): TGTGCCAGCAGTAAAGACAGGGGGAGCAATCAGCCCCAGCATTTT. Encoded protein: CASSKDRGSNQPQHF.

This clonotype has only a few counts. The gene calls are TRBV27 and TRBJ2-2, with D possibly matching TRBD1 (6 bases). Germline values: CDR1 MNHEY, CDR2 SMNVEV (reference sequence). The CDR3 has 15 residues. Trimming took off 6 bases at V and 4 bases at J, with 15 bases between the two ends. The CDR3 loop is CASRDGQRITGELFF. DNA of the CDR3: TGTGCCAGCAGGGACGGACAGAGGATCACCGGGGAGCTGTTTTTT.

The chain joins TRBV9 to TRBJ2-7; the match to TRBD2 covers 13 bases. With 4 bases clipped from V and 7 bases from J, the junction kept 11 bases outside the gene matches. From germline, CDR1 is SGDLS and CDR2 YYNGEE. This CDR3 has 16 amino acids. CDR3 DNA sequence: TGTGCCAGCAGCACCCACCCGGGACTAGCGGGAAGTGAGCAGTACTTC. Its translation is CASSTHPGLAGSEQYF.

This clonotype has just a few counts. This sequence joins TRBV6-2 or TRBV6-3 and TRBJ1-1, with D tentatively TRBD1 (5 bases). V gave up 7 bases and J gave up 5 bases, with 11 bases separating them. The CDR3 is made up of 12 amino acids. Looked up from germline, CDR1 is MNHEY and CDR2 is SVGEGT. The CDR3 DNA follows: TGTGCCAGCACCAACGGGGGGACTGAAGCTTTCTTT. Its protein is CASTNGGTEAFF.

V and J are TRBV2 and TRBJ1-6; D is uncertain. CDR1 is SNHLY and CDR2 is FYNNEI in the germline V gene. Trimming removed 7 bases at V and 6 bases at J, with 10 bases between. The CDR3 has 13 amino acids. The CDR3 reads CASKDEFNSPLHF. The CDR3, as DNA: TGTGCCAGCAAGGACGAATTTAATTCACCCCTCCACTTT.

This clonotype was detected ten times or more. This chain uses TRBV7-9 with TRBJ1-1; D is unresolved. The CDR3 length is 15 residues. V lost 5 bases and J lost 1, with 14 bases in between. CDR1 is SEHNR and CDR2 is FQNEAQ in the germline V gene (reference sequence). In DNA form, the CDR3 reads TGTGCCAGCAGCCCCGACACTTTAAAGAACACTGAAGCTTTCTTT. Protein product: CASSPDTLKNTEAFF. The full variable domain, with the rest looked up from reference TRBV7-9 and TRBJ1-1, is DTGVSQNPRHKITKRGQNVTFRCDPISEHNRLYWYRQTLGQGPEFLTYFQNEAQLEKSRLLSDRFSAERPKGSFSTLEIQRTEQGDSAMYLCASSPDTLKNTEAFFGQGTRLTVV.

The sample holds many counts of this clonotype. The rearrangement joins TRBV2 to TRBJ2-5; TRBD2 might be the D (5 bases). This CDR3 region has 13 residues. CDR1 is SNHLY, CDR2 FYNNEI, per germline. V lost 7 bases and J 5 bases, leaving 14 bases between the germline ends. The CDR3 DNA follows: TGTGCCAGCACCTCGAGGGCCAGGGAGACCCAGTACTTC. Translation: CASTSRARETQYF.

This clonotype was seen at least ten times. The chain combines TRBV2 with TRBJ2-3, with a possible D match to TRBD1 (6 bases). The V end lost 5 bases, the J end lost 4 bases, and 19 bases lay between the germline ends. CDR1 is SNHLY and CDR2 is FYNNEI in the germline V gene. The length of the CDR3 is 16 residues. The CDR3 reads CASSSRTAQRADTQYF. CDR3 in DNA: TGTGCCAGCAGTTCCCGGACAGCCCAAAGGGCAGATACGCAGTATTTT.

This clonotype was found many times. The chain employs TRBV21-1 and TRBJ2-7; the table's D call, TRBD1, was not checked against the DNA. TRBV21-1 is flagged as a pseudogene. The CDR3 is 15 amino acids. The DNA for the CDR3 is TGTGCCAGCAGCGGGCCGGGACGGTCGACCTACGAGCAGTACTTC. It translates to CASSGPGRSTYEQYF.

This clonotype has ten or more counts. V is TRBV29-1 and J is TRBJ2-5; TRBD1 matches at 7 bases. The CDR3 covers 12 residues. V shed 6 bases, J shed 4 bases, and the junction held 5 bases outside the gene matches. Germline CDR1 reads SQVTM; CDR2 reads ANQGSEA. CDR3 in amino acids: CSVTRQGETQYF. CDR3 in DNA: TGCAGCGTGACCAGACAGGGAGAGACCCAGTACTTC. Full variable domain (remainder filled in from reference TRBV29-1 and TRBJ2-5): SAVISQKPSRDICQRGTSLTIQCQVDSQVTMMFWYRQQPGQSLTLIATANQGSEATYESGFVIDKFPISRPNLTFSTLTVSNMSPEDSSIYLCSVTRQGETQYFGPGTRLLVL.

This clonotype has at least ten counts. The chain couples TRBV2 to TRBJ2-1, with 8 bases that match TRBD1. CDR1 SNHLY and CDR2 FYNNEI come from the germline V gene. V was pared by 3 bases and J by 7 bases, with 5 bases of the junction left unmatched. This CDR3 contains 14 residues. The CDR3 region is CASSDGQGWNEQFF. The CDR3 DNA follows: TGTGCCAGCAGTGATGGACAGGGATGGAATGAGCAGTTCTTC.

The chain uses TRBV5-1 and TRBJ1-1; 7 bases fit TRBD1. CDR3 length: 15 residues. Germline assignment: CDR1 SGHRS and CDR2 YFSETQ. V was clipped by 4 bases and J by 1 base; unmatched bases: 7. CDR3 sequence (DNA): TGCGCCAGCAGCAGCACCGGGACAGCGAACACTGAAGCTTTCTTT. Amino acid sequence: CASSSTGTANTEAFF.

This clonotype appeared many times. The V and J genes are TRBV6-5 and TRBJ1-5; a weak D match, TRBD1 (5 bases). CDR1 is MNHEY, CDR2 SVGAGI, per germline. Trimming stripped 2 bases from V and 7 bases from J, with 9 bases between. The CDR3 loop spans 13 amino acids. The CDR3 region is CASSYQQGQPQHF. CDR3 nucleotides: TGTGCCAGCAGTTACCAGCAGGGCCAGCCCCAGCATTTT.

In this sample, this clonotype turned up many times. This chain uses TRBV3-1 with TRBJ2-2; the D is unclear. CDR3 length: 16 amino acids. Trimming left V 2 bases short and J 1 base short, with 11 bases between. CDR1 is LGHDT, CDR2 YNNKEL, per germline (reference sequence). This CDR3 is CASSQRSGMNTGELFF. The CDR3 nucleotides read TGTGCCAGCAGCCAAAGATCAGGAATGAACACCGGGGAGCTGTTTTTT. The full variable domain, in which reference TRBV3-1 and TRBJ2-2 provide the parts outside the CDR3, is DTAVSQTPKYLVTQMGNDKSIKCEQNLGHDTMYWYKQDSKKFLKIMFSYNNKELIINETVPNRFSPKSPDKAHLNLHINSLELGDSAVYFCASSQRSGMNTGELFFGEGSRLTVL.

This clonotype has more than one count but fewer than ten. CDR3 sequence (DNA): TGTGCCAGCAGCCCCCACCTACACACCGGGGGCTCACCCCTCCACTTT. This translates into CASSPHLHTGGSPLHF. This sequence joins TRBV7-9 and TRBJ1-6; possible D gene TRBD1, 6 bases. Trimming cost V 5 bases and J 10 bases, with 21 bases left between them. Per the germline V gene, CDR1 is SEHNR and CDR2 is FQNEAQ (reference sequence). This CDR3 comprises 16 residues. Filled out from reference TRBV7-9 and TRBJ1-6, the complete variable domain reads DTGVSQNPRHKITKRGQNVTFRCDPISEHNRLYWYRQTLGQGPEFLTYFQNEAQLEKSRLLSDRFSAERPKGSFSTLEIQRTEQGDSAMYLCASSPHLHTGGSPLHFGNGTRLTVT.

This clonotype showed up many times. The chain is built from TRBV18 and TRBJ2-7; D uncertain. Germline V gene sequence: CDR1 KGHSH, CDR2 LQKENI. Trimming took off 4 bases at V and 0 bases at J, with 10 bases between the two ends. The CDR3 loop spans 14 amino acids. Written as DNA, the CDR3 is TGTGCCAGCTCACTCACTTCGAGCTCCTACGAGCAGTACTTC. It encodes CASSLTSSSYEQYF. Combining the CDR3 with reference TRBV18 and TRBJ2-7 gives the whole variable domain NAGVMQNPRHLVRRRGQEARLRCSPMKGHSHVYWYRQLPEEGLKFMVYLQKENIIDESGMPKERFSAEFPKEGPSILRIQQVVRGDSAAYFCASSLTSSSYEQYFGPGTRLTVT.

The V gene is TRBV12-3 or TRBV12-4, the J gene TRBJ1-3; unclear D gene. V was clipped by 6 bases and J by 4 bases, with 7 bases between them. The CDR3 loop spans 12 amino acids. The CDR3 coding sequence is TGTGCCAGCAGGTCGCAAGGAAACACCATATATTTT. Amino acid sequence: CASRSQGNTIYF.

In its sample, this clonotype was seen a few times. The rearrangement uses TRBV30 and TRBJ1-5, with 9 bases fitting TRBD1. V shed 3 bases, J shed 10 bases, and the junction held 7 bases outside the gene matches. The length of the CDR3 is 13 residues. Germline CDR1 reads GTSNPN; CDR2 reads SVGIG (reference sequence). CDR3 in DNA: TGTGCCTGGAGCCGGGACAGGGAGTTCCCCCAGCATTTT. It codes for CAWSRDREFPQHF.

The chain uses TRBV30 and TRBJ1-1; 8 bases agree with TRBD1. The trim removed 5 bases at V and 0 bases at J, leaving 5 bases unmatched. CDR1 is GTSNPN, CDR2 SVGIG, per germline (reference sequence). The CDR3 has 14 amino acids. The CDR3 spells CAWRTGLVNTEAFF. The DNA for the CDR3 is TGTGCCTGGCGGACAGGGCTTGTGAACACTGAAGCTTTCTTT. Based on the CDR3 plus reference TRBV30 and TRBJ1-1, the full variable domain is SQTIHQWPATLVQPVGSPLSLECTVEGTSNPNLYWYRQAAGRGLQLLFYSVGIGQISSEVPQNLSASRPQDRQFILSSKKLLLSDSGFYLCAWRTGLVNTEAFFGQGTRLTVV.

This clonotype was seen ten or more times. V usage is TRBV6-2 or TRBV6-3 and J usage is TRBJ1-6; D is perhaps TRBD1 (5 bases). This CDR3 comprises 13 residues. With 4 bases removed from V and 14 bases from J, the gap between germline ends came to 15 bases. The germline V gene encodes CDR1 MNHEY and CDR2 SVGEGT. CDR3 bases: TGTGCCAGCAGTTTTGGACATTCTCAGGCCCTCCACTTT. Encoded protein: CASSFGHSQALHF.

This clonotype came up many times. The chain is built from TRBV28 and TRBJ2-7; the D is unclear. With 3 bases removed from V and 2 bases from J, the gap between germline ends came to 11 bases. This CDR3 has 14 amino acids. Germline CDR1 MDHEN, CDR2 SYDVKM. The CDR3 sequence: CASSFPAFTYEQYF. CDR3 nucleotide sequence: TGTGCCAGCAGTTTCCCGGCTTTCACCTACGAGCAGTACTTC.